This TCR beta chain was documented in a study of OX40 agonist ivuxolimab in advanced cancers. Study-level results: Circulating CD4+ and CD8+ T cells showed clonal expansion by week 6 at 0.1 to 3.0 mg/kg.

Of note for this clone: What it recognizes is unknown.

Blood sampling took place at baseline, cycle 4 day 1, and cycle 7 day 1. Measured with immunoSEQ multiplex PCR; TCRdb has only the in-frame clones, and not every one. The data show about 41,000 clones, with around nine tenths seen just once and around 35% held by the top ten. This TCR derives from an adult with an advanced solid tumor such as melanoma, head and neck, liver or kidney cancer. Sequences were derived from CD4+ or CD8+ T cells sorted from blood, sampled in a trial of the OX40 agonist ivuxolimab.

The CDR3 spells CASSVGGTGGSYTF. CDR3 coding DNA: TGTGCCAGCAGCGTAGGCGGGACAGGGGGAAGCTACACCTTC. The chain is built from TRBV9 and TRBJ1-2; 11 bases match TRBD1. The CDR3 runs 14 residues. J was trimmed by 9 bases and V by 0 bases; bases with no gene match: 4. CDR1 is SGDLS, CDR2 YYNGEE, per germline.